This T cell receptor (beta chain) was profiled in a study of blood T cell repertoires in COVID-19. Turning to the study itself: There were acute and convalescent COVID-19 samples, and they came from the United States, Italy and Spain. From T cells, B-cell-depleted T cells, or PBMCs came the material, which was cDNA or gDNA.

Germline values: CDR1 SGHTA, CDR2 FQGNSA. Trimming took 7 bases from V and 7 from J, leaving 22 bases between them. The CDR3 totals 15 residues. In the authors' workflow: Estimated nucleated cell counts came from reference gene primer amplification. This table comes from immunoSEQ multiplex PCR, and its TCRdb copy is limited to in-frame clones, with some not included. That table is the source of V, J and clone size, and D and trimming were worked out from the DNA. This repertoire shows about 240,000 clones, approximately 80% found once; its top ten account for roughly 6.4%. The chain is built from TRBV7-2 and TRBJ2-5; D possibly corresponds to TRBD2 (5 bases). Sequenced input: peripheral blood. The origin of this receptor is a woman aged 55-70 years with active or convalescent COVID-19. The CDR3 sequence: CASTSLGGSHGTQYF. The CDR3 DNA follows: TGTGCCAGCACCTCGCTTGGCGGGTCTCACGGGACCCAGTACTTC.